This TCR beta chain originates from a study of OX40 agonist ivuxolimab in advanced cancers. Whole-study findings and limits: Circulating CD4+ and CD8+ T cells showed clonal expansion by week 6 at 0.1 to 3.0 mg/kg.

Sequenced by immunoSEQ multiplex PCR; TCRdb stores in-frame clones only, minus some. The table has 90,000 to 100,000 clones, approximately 90% seen once. A remark on this clone: The antigen is unknown.

This CDR3 contains 14 residues. Germline assignment: CDR1 SGDLS and CDR2 YYNGEE. V was trimmed by 0 bases and J by 2 bases, leaving 8 bases between them. The chain combines TRBV9 with TRBJ2-5; D remains ambiguous. This clonotype originated in an adult with an advanced solid tumor such as melanoma, head and neck, liver or kidney cancer. The sequenced sample was CD4+ or CD8+ T cells sorted from blood, obtained in a trial of the OX40 agonist ivuxolimab. The CDR3 spells CASSVALMQETQYF. In nucleotides, the CDR3 is TGTGCCAGCAGCGTAGCCCTCATGCAAGAGACCCAGTACTTC. Full variable domain (rest looked up from reference TRBV9 and TRBJ2-5): DSGVTQTPKHLITATGQRVTLRCSPRSGDLSVYWYQQSLDQGLQFLIQYYNGEERAKGNILERFSAQQFPDLHSELNLSSLELGDSALYFCASSVALMQETQYFGPGTRLLVL.